This T cell receptor (beta chain) was documented in a study of T-cell reconstitution after alpha-beta-depleted transplantation in children. The CDR3 covers 15 residues. Germline V gene lookup returns CDR1 MNHEY and CDR2 SMNVEV (reference sequence). Deletions cut 3 bases from V and 7 bases from J, with 19 bases between. Unique molecular identifiers were built into the TCRbeta library. TCRdb recomputed calls from the PCR reads with MiXCR, one row per CDR3 protein. The sample holds hundreds of thousands of distinct CDR3 sequences, roughly 9.5% seen once. The specimen was PBMCs from the stem cell graft donor, collected from the stem cell graft. This sequence was found in a human donor who donated a stem cell graft to a child with SCID. The genes are TRBV27 and TRBJ2-7; D not certain. In nucleotides, the CDR3 is TGTGCCAGCAGTTTCAGCCCATTCGAACCGCGGGAGCAGTACTTC. Its protein product is CASSFSPFEPREQYF.